These T cell receptor beta chains were read from a single sample in a study of high-grade serous ovarian cancer treatment subgroups. Some clones are missing from TCRdb's copy, which holds only in-frame ones; the method was immunoSEQ multiplex PCR. The table shows nearly 15,000 clones, with around 85% occurring only once. What was sequenced was tumor tissue. The receptors were sampled from a human donor with high-grade serous ovarian cancer. CDR3s include the opening cysteine and the closing phenylalanine or tryptophan. A D gene is named only where the DNA matches it firmly. Expanded clones are given a class, and other clones once, few, many or no size at all.

J: TRBJ2-7
V: TRBV6-1
D: -
size: -
CDR3: CASSEPGTSSYEQYF
DNA: TGTGCCAGCAGTGAACCCGGGACATCTTCCTACGAGCAGTACTTC

J: TRBJ2-5
V: TRBV5-1
D: TRBD2
size: once
CDR3: CASSLIGGVKETQYF
DNA: TGCGCCAGCAGCCTCATCGGGGGGGTGAAGGAGACCCAGTACTTC

J: TRBJ1-5
V: TRBV4-3
D: TRBD1
size: -
CDR3: CASSHWDRGSNQPQHF
DNA: TGCGCCAGCAGCCATTGGGACAGGGGAAGCAATCAGCCCCAGCATTTT

J: TRBJ1-1
V: TRBV25-1
D: -
size: -
CDR3: CASSEHGRGNTEAFF
DNA: TGTGCCAGCAGTGAGCACGGGCGGGGGAACACTGAAGCTTTCTTT

J: TRBJ2-5
V: TRBV6-1
D: TRBD1
size: -
CDR3: CASSLGTDQETQYF
DNA: TGTGCCAGCAGTTTAGGGACAGACCAAGAGACCCAGTACTTC

J: TRBJ1-4
V: TRBV27
D: -
size: -
CDR3: CASSLWSNEKLFF
DNA: TGTGCCAGCAGTTTATGGTCTAATGAAAAACTGTTTTTT

J: TRBJ2-3
V: TRBV7-2
D: -
size: -
CDR3: CASSFPGGRDTQYF
DNA: TGTGCCAGCAGCTTCCCGGGGGGCCGCGATACGCAGTATTTT

J: TRBJ2-5
V: TRBV6-5
D: TRBD2
size: few
CDR3: CASSRSGGSQETQYF
DNA: TGTGCCAGCAGTCGTAGCGGGGGGAGTCAAGAGACCCAGTACTTC

J: TRBJ1-5
V: TRBV7-2
D: -
size: -
CDR3: CASSAKWGNQPQHF
DNA: TGTGCCAGCAGCGCGAAATGGGGCAATCAGCCCCAGCATTTT

J: TRBJ2-1
V: TRBV9
D: TRBD2
size: -
CDR3: CAPTGGLRPGNEQFF
DNA: TGTGCCCCGACGGGGGGACTACGTCCGGGGAATGAGCAGTTCTTC

J: TRBJ2-2
V: TRBV2
D: -
size: -
CDR3: CASSVPVGELFF
DNA: TGTGCCAGCAGTGTCCCAGTGGGGGAGCTGTTTTTT

J: TRBJ2-5
V: TRBV5-1
D: TRBD1
size: -
CDR3: CASSVGQTQETQYF
DNA: TGCGCCAGCAGCGTGGGACAGACACAAGAGACCCAGTACTTC

J: TRBJ1-6
V: TRBV6-1
D: -
size: -
CDR3: CASSEGSPNSPLHF
DNA: TGTGCCAGCAGTGAAGGCAGCCCGAATTCACCCCTCCACTTT

J: TRBJ1-4
V: TRBV30
D: -
size: few
CDR3: CAWNGPAPKLFF
DNA: TGTGCCTGGAACGGACCGGCCCCAAAACTGTTTTTT

J: TRBJ1-2
V: TRBV5-6
D: -
size: -
CDR3: CASSPGGTRYGYTF
DNA: TGTGCCAGCAGCCCGGGGGGTACCCGCTATGGCTACACCTTC

J: TRBJ2-3
V: TRBV2
D: -
size: -
CDR3: CASGHLTDTQYF
DNA: TGTGCCAGTGGACACCTCACAGATACGCAGTATTTT

J: TRBJ1-6
V: TRBV12-5
D: -
size: -
CDR3: CASGLVLGTRARLHF
DNA: TGTGCTAGTGGTTTGGTACTAGGCACCCGGGCACGCCTCCACTTT

J: TRBJ1-6
V: TRBV4-1
D: -
size: -
CDR3: CASSQLRLDRSSPLHF
DNA: TGCGCCAGCAGCCAGCTGCGGCTGGACAGATCTTCACCCCTCCACTTT

J: TRBJ2-1
V: TRBV19
D: -
size: -
CDR3: CASSPWGAGYNEQFF
DNA: TGTGCCAGTAGTCCTTGGGGGGCAGGGTACAATGAGCAGTTCTTC

J: TRBJ1-1
V: TRBV7-9
D: -
size: -
CDR3: CASSLVGVVTEAFF
DNA: TGTGCCAGCAGCTTAGTAGGGGTAGTCACTGAAGCTTTCTTT

J: TRBJ2-1
V: TRBV4-1
D: TRBD2
size: once
CDR3: CASSPGLAGGFNEQFF
DNA: TGCGCCAGCAGCCCGGGACTAGCCGGCGGTTTCAATGAGCAGTTCTTC

J: TRBJ2-7
V: TRBV7-2
D: TRBD2
size: -
CDR3: CASSLGLAGGLEQYF
DNA: TGTGCCAGCAGCTTAGGGTTAGCGGGGGGGCTCGAGCAGTACTTC

J: TRBJ2-2
V: TRBV5-4
D: -
size: once
CDR3: CASSFPNTGELFF
DNA: TGTGCCAGCAGCTTCCCGAACACCGGGGAGCTGTTTTTT

J: TRBJ2-7
V: TRBV7-2
D: TRBD2
size: -
CDR3: CASSLEAGVPPYEQYF
DNA: TGTGCCAGCAGCTTAGAGGCGGGAGTACCTCCGTACGAGCAGTACTTC

J: TRBJ2-3
V: TRBV18
D: -
size: -
CDR3: CASSPSGQITDTQYF
DNA: TGTGCCAGCTCACCATCCGGACAGATCACAGATACGCAGTATTTT

J: TRBJ2-3
V: TRBV27
D: TRBD1
size: -
CDR3: CASSQKQGITDTQYF
DNA: TGTGCCAGCAGCCAAAAACAGGGGATCACAGATACGCAGTATTTT

J: TRBJ2-4
V: TRBV5-6
D: TRBD1
size: once
CDR3: CASSPSDRGNIQYF
DNA: TGTGCCAGCAGCCCATCGGACAGGGGAAACATTCAGTACTTC

J: TRBJ2-3
V: TRBV2
D: -
size: -
CDR3: CASTLRGQGSTDTQYF
DNA: TGTGCCAGCACTTTGCGGGGGCAGGGGAGCACAGATACGCAGTATTTT

J: TRBJ2-3
V: TRBV19
D: TRBD2
size: once
CDR3: CASRPGLVQDTQYF
DNA: TGTGCCAGTAGGCCGGGACTAGTTCAAGATACGCAGTATTTT

J: TRBJ2-1
V: TRBV28
D: TRBD2
size: -
CDR3: CASSRWRGGNNEQFF
DNA: TGTGCCAGCAGCCGGTGGCGGGGGGGTAACAATGAGCAGTTCTTC

J: TRBJ2-1
V: TRBV13
D: -
size: -
CDR3: CASSLQSARLMGYSSYNEQFF
DNA: TGTGCCAGCAGCCTACAGTCGGCCAGGTTAATGGGGTATAGTTCCTACAATGAGCAGTTCTTC

J: TRBJ2-1
V: TRBV9
D: TRBD1
size: -
CDR3: CASSVRGQHYNEQFF
DNA: TGTGCCAGCAGCGTACGGGGACAGCACTACAATGAGCAGTTCTTC

J: TRBJ2-1
V: TRBV2
D: -
size: few
CDR3: CASRVEGAPYNEQFF
DNA: TGTGCCAGCAGGGTGGAAGGAGCCCCTTACAATGAGCAGTTCTTC

J: TRBJ1-2
V: TRBV5-1
D: -
size: -
CDR3: CASSFGVQGSYGYTF
DNA: TGCGCCAGCAGCTTCGGGGTGCAGGGTTCCTATGGCTACACCTTC

J: TRBJ2-7
V: TRBV5-6
D: TRBD2
size: -
CDR3: CASSLGTSVYEQYF
DNA: TGTGCCAGCAGCTTGGGGACTAGCGTCTACGAGCAGTACTTC

J: TRBJ2-7
V: TRBV27
D: -
size: -
CDR3: CASSQTGRSWEQYF
DNA: TGTGCCAGCAGTCAGACAGGTCGGTCGTGGGAGCAGTACTTC

J: TRBJ1-6
V: TRBV19
D: -
size: -
CDR3: CASSMLGGGRNRQNSPLHF
DNA: TGTGCCAGTAGTATGCTAGGCGGGGGGCGCAATCGCCAGAATTCACCCCTCCACTTT

J: TRBJ2-7
V: TRBV5-1
D: -
size: -
CDR3: CASSWDLTSDEQYF
DNA: TGCGCCAGCAGCTGGGACTTAACGTCCGACGAGCAGTACTTC

J: TRBJ1-3
V: TRBV7-8
D: -
size: -
CDR3: CASSLRLTSGNTIYF
DNA: TGTGCCAGCAGCTTACGACTCACCTCTGGAAACACCATATATTTT

J: TRBJ2-3
V: TRBV9
D: -
size: -
CDR3: CATSRGHPTDTQYF
DNA: TGTGCCACCTCCCGGGGACACCCCACAGATACGCAGTATTTT

J: TRBJ2-7
V: TRBV18
D: TRBD2
size: -
CDR3: CASSPESGTYEQYF
DNA: TGTGCCAGCTCACCAGAGAGCGGGACCTACGAGCAGTACTTC

J: TRBJ2-5
V: TRBV29-1
D: TRBD2
size: -
CDR3: CSVWLAGGETQYF
DNA: TGCAGCGTTTGGCTAGCGGGAGGAGAGACCCAGTACTTC

J: TRBJ1-1
V: TRBV4-1
D: -
size: -
CDR3: CASSQYSLGQGLMNTEAFF
DNA: TGCGCCAGCAGCCAATATTCCCTGGGGCAGGGGCTAATGAACACTGAAGCTTTCTTT